The T cell receptor (beta chain) described here comes from a study of blood T cell repertoires in COVID-19. Study in general: The study drew acute and convalescent COVID-19 samples from the United States, Italy and Spain. The analysed material was cDNA or gDNA that came from T cells, B-cell-depleted T cells, or PBMCs.

V was pared by 3 bases and J by 5 bases, with 10 bases between. There are 13 residues in the CDR3. Germline V lookup: CDR1 SSHAT, CDR2 FNYEAQ (reference sequence). In the authors' workflow: Reference gene primer amplification in the assay estimated nucleated cell counts. Profiled with immunoSEQ multiplex PCR; TCRdb holds only in-frame clones, not every one. V, J and clone size were drawn from that table, and D and trimming were deduced from the DNA. The data show about 320,000 clones, approximately 85% seen once. Sequences were obtained from peripheral blood. This chain joins TRBV7-7 and TRBJ2-5, with D unclear. This receptor was identified in a human donor in a cohort sampled during active COVID-19. This CDR3 reads CASSLWSGETQYF. CDR3 coding DNA: TGTGCCAGCAGCTTGTGGTCCGGGGAGACCCAGTACTTC.